These 25 T cell receptor beta chains share one sample of origin, sequenced in a study of siplizumab effects on memory and regulatory T cells (dated by TCRdb to between 2018 and 2021). Libraries came from the immunoSEQ multiplex PCR assay. The source is immuneACCESS, and TCRdb retained only in-frame sequences with V and J called. Part of the clones is not carried over; for the studies checked, unresolved V genes explain less than half of this, and the remainder is unexplained. The sample table holds around 95,000 clones, of which 94% were seen once. The leading ten clones occupy over 1% of the sample. The sequenced material came from non-Treg CD4+ T cells sorted from blood. The cell subset or site label on this specimen signifies: FACS-sorted unstimulated CD4+ non-regulatory T cells. The receptors were gathered from a human donor in good health.

The chain combines TRBV7-3 with TRBJ2-1, with TRBD2 matching 16 bases. The CDR3 is 17 amino acids. V lost 1 base, J lost 9 bases, and 6 bases stayed unmatched. CDR1 and CDR2 from the germline V gene are SGHTA and FQGTGA. The CDR3 DNA reads TGTGCCAGCAGCTTAATGGGGACTAGCGGGAGGGCCGGTGAGCAGTTCTTC. It translates to CASSLMGTSGRAGEQFF.

The chain carries TRBV6-5 and TRBJ2-7; possibly TRBD1 for D (6 bases). This CDR3 comprises 13 residues. The V gene lost 4 bases and the J gene lost 2 bases, with 9 bases spanning the gap. Germline V gene data show CDR1 as MNHEY and CDR2 as SVGAGI. As DNA, the CDR3 is TGTGCCAGCAGTTCTACAGGGACCTACGAGCAGTACTTC. Amino acid sequence: CASSSTGTYEQYF.

This chain joins TRBV2 and TRBJ2-7, with a possible D match to TRBD1 (6 bases). Trimming removed 7 bases at V and 6 bases at J, with 16 bases between. CDR1 is SNHLY, CDR2 FYNNEI, per germline. CDR3 length: 13 amino acids. The DNA of the CDR3 is TGTGCCAGCACGCCGGACAGCTCGGGCGAGCAGTACTTC. It yields the protein CASTPDSSGEQYF.

The rearrangement uses TRBV5-4 and TRBJ2-7; 10 positions match TRBD1. CDR3 length: 14 residues. The trim removed 4 bases at V and 6 bases at J, leaving 7 bases unmatched. Germline V gene data show CDR1 as SGHNT and CDR2 as YYREEE (reference sequence). CDR3 protein: CASSVDRGRFEQYF. DNA of the CDR3: TGTGCCAGCAGCGTTGACAGGGGGCGTTTCGAGCAGTACTTC.

J is TRBJ1-5 and V is TRBV5-1; no definite D call. Trimming stripped 0 bases from V and 1 base from J, with 8 bases between. The CDR3 is made up of 15 amino acids. Germline CDR1 reads SGHRS; CDR2 reads YFSETQ. CDR3 sequence: CASSLDSLSNQPQHF. The CDR3, as DNA: TGCGCCAGCAGCTTGGATTCATTGAGCAATCAGCCCCAGCATTTT. Based on the CDR3 plus reference TRBV5-1 and TRBJ1-5, the full variable domain is KAGVTQTPRYLIKTRGQQVTLSCSPISGHRSVSWYQQTPGQGLQFLFEYFSETQRNKGNFPGRFSGRQFSNSRSEMNVSTLELGDSALYLCASSLDSLSNQPQHFGDGTRLSIL.

V gene TRBV28 combines with J gene TRBJ1-2, with unresolved D. The germline CDR1 and CDR2 sequences are MDHEN and SYDVKM. This CDR3 is 12 amino acids long. V was trimmed by 10 bases and J by 4 bases, leaving 13 bases between them. The CDR3 is CATSAETYGYTF. DNA of the CDR3: TGTGCCACATCGGCGGAGACCTATGGCTACACCTTC.

The chain couples TRBV25-1 to TRBJ2-3; D remains ambiguous. V lost 6 bases and J 0 bases, leaving 4 bases between the germline ends. Germline CDR1 MGHDK, CDR2 SYGVNS. CDR3 length: 12 amino acids. In DNA, the CDR3 is TGTGCCAGCAGACCCAGCACAGATACGCAGTATTTT. It is translated as CASRPSTDTQYF.

The chain links TRBV15 to TRBJ2-3, with D possibly matching TRBD2 (6 bases). CDR1 and CDR2 (germline): LNHNV, YYDKDF (reference sequence). The V end lost 5 bases, the J end lost 6 bases, and 18 bases lay between the germline ends. The CDR3 consists of 15 residues. CDR3 DNA sequence: TGTGCCACCAGCGGTCGGACTACCCGAGGGGATACGCAGTATTTT. The encoded protein is CATSGRTTRGDTQYF.

V is TRBV5-6 and J is TRBJ2-1; 10 nucleotides match TRBD2. The CDR3 runs 18 residues. The V and J ends lost 4 bases and 3 bases, in that order; junction bases with no gene match: 13. Germline loops: CDR1 SGHDT, CDR2 YYEEEE. The CDR3 sequence: CASSNWTSGVTHYNEQFF. In DNA, the CDR3 is TGTGCCAGCAGCAATTGGACTAGCGGAGTCACTCACTACAATGAGCAGTTCTTC.

This chain uses TRBV28 with TRBJ2-1; 10 bases align to TRBD1. Germline V gene lookup returns CDR1 MDHEN and CDR2 SYDVKM. The V segment lost 6 bases and the J segment 1 base; nucleotides outside the gene matches: 0. This CDR3 contains 14 residues. Here the CDR3 reads CASRGQGSYNEQFF. The CDR3 region has the DNA TGTGCCAGCAGGGGACAGGGGTCCTACAATGAGCAGTTCTTC.

The V and J genes are TRBV29-1 and TRBJ1-1; tentatively, D is TRBD1 (6 bases). Germline-derived CDR1 and CDR2 are SQVTM and ANQGSEA. The CDR3 is 14 amino acids. V lost 2 bases to trimming and J lost 0 bases, with 10 bases between them. CDR3 coding DNA: TGCAGCGTTGAAAAGGGGGGGTTGAACACTGAAGCTTTCTTT. Encoded protein: CSVEKGGLNTEAFF.

Only one count was recorded for this clone. V usage is TRBV2 and J usage is TRBJ2-5; D possibly corresponds to TRBD1 (5 bases). Trimming left V 6 bases short and J 1 base short, with 9 bases between. CDR1 and CDR2 (germline): SNHLY, FYNNEI. CDR3 length: 13 residues. This CDR3 reads CASRVGLQETQYF. The CDR3 bases are TGTGCCAGCAGGGTGGGGCTCCAAGAGACCCAGTACTTC.

The chain is built from TRBV5-1 and TRBJ1-4; no clear D. Germline loops: CDR1 SGHRS, CDR2 YFSETQ. V lost 4 bases and J 0 bases, leaving 10 bases between the germline ends. The CDR3 is made up of 15 amino acids. The CDR3 sequence is CASSPDPATNEKLFF. The CDR3 nucleotides read TGCGCCAGCAGCCCGGACCCAGCAACTAATGAAAAACTGTTTTTT.

The V and J genes are TRBV6-1 and TRBJ2-1; tentatively, D is TRBD1 or TRBD2 (5 bases each). V was clipped by 4 bases and J by 1 base, with 14 bases between them. Per the germline V gene, CDR1 is MNHNS and CDR2 is SASEGT. CDR3 size: 16 residues. This CDR3 is CASSGHEGRSYNEQFF. The CDR3 DNA is TGTGCCAGCAGTGGCCACGAGGGGCGGTCCTACAATGAGCAGTTCTTC.

The V call is TRBV6-5, the J call TRBJ2-7; D unclear. The germline V gene encodes CDR1 MNHEY and CDR2 SVGAGI. CDR3 length equals 11 residues. Trimming took 7 bases from V and 8 from J, leaving 12 bases between them. CDR3 amino acids: CASTRQLQQYF. In nucleotides, the CDR3 is TGTGCCAGCACTCGACAATTGCAGCAGTACTTC.

The V and J genes are TRBV18 and TRBJ2-1; D uncertain. The germline V gene encodes CDR1 KGHSH and CDR2 LQKENI. The CDR3 loop spans 13 amino acids. The V end was cut by 2 bases, the J end by 10 bases, with 12 bases between. The CDR3 here is CASSPTAPLEQFF. Written as DNA, the CDR3 is TGTGCCAGCTCACCAACCGCCCCCCTGGAGCAGTTCTTC. Using reference TRBV18 and TRBJ2-1 for the parts outside the CDR3, the full variable domain is NAGVMQNPRHLVRRRGQEARLRCSPMKGHSHVYWYRQLPEEGLKFMVYLQKENIIDESGMPKERFSAEFPKEGPSILRIQQVVRGDSAAYFCASSPTAPLEQFFGPGTRLTVL.

The chain employs TRBV29-1 and TRBJ2-3; D not resolved. CDR1 is SQVTM, CDR2 ANQGSEA, per germline. V lost 3 bases, J lost 0 bases, and 10 bases lay in between. The CDR3 extends over 14 amino acids. The CDR3 sequence: CSVDREPSTDTQYF. CDR3 nucleotides: TGCAGCGTTGATAGGGAACCTAGCACAGATACGCAGTATTTT.

This clone was recorded once. The J gene is TRBJ1-1, the V gene TRBV4-1; weak D call: TRBD1 (5 bases). Germline CDR1 is MGHRA and CDR2 is YSYEKL. This CDR3 region has 15 residues. Trimming removed 1 base at V and 7 bases at J, with 16 bases between. The CDR3 loop reads CASSQVVRGRGEAFF. Here the CDR3 DNA reads TGCGCCAGCAGCCAAGTAGTAAGGGGTAGAGGTGAAGCTTTCTTT.

This chain uses TRBV5-1 with TRBJ2-1; D unclear. This CDR3 region has 14 residues. The V and J ends lost 0 bases and 8 bases respectively, with 12 bases between them. Looked up from germline, CDR1 is SGHRS and CDR2 is YFSETQ. This CDR3 is CASSLENVGYEQFF. In DNA form, the CDR3 reads TGCGCCAGCAGCTTGGAAAACGTCGGGTATGAGCAGTTCTTC.

The chain combines TRBV18 with TRBJ1-1; perhaps TRBD1 as D (6 bases). Trimming removed 5 bases at V and 1 base at J, with 11 bases between. Germline CDR1 is KGHSH and CDR2 is LQKENI. The CDR3 consists of 14 residues. The chain's CDR3 is CASSVGHGNTEAFF. The CDR3 nucleotides read TGTGCCAGCTCAGTGGGACACGGGAACACTGAAGCTTTCTTT.

This chain uses TRBV7-2 with TRBJ2-1; TRBD2 is a possible D gene (6 bases). This CDR3 comprises 15 residues. Deletions cut 4 bases from V and 1 base from J, with 11 bases between. Germline V gene data show CDR1 as SGHTA and CDR2 as FQGNSA. CDR3 sequence: CASSSIADSYNEQFF. The CDR3 DNA follows: TGTGCCAGCAGCTCTATAGCGGATTCCTACAATGAGCAGTTCTTC.

The chain combines TRBV4-1 with TRBJ1-5, with D perhaps TRBD1 (6 bases). CDR3 length: 17 amino acids. Germline CDR1 and CDR2: MGHRA and YSYEKL. Trimming took off 0 bases at V and 6 bases at J, with 18 bases between the two ends. The CDR3 DNA reads as TGCGCCAGCAGCCAAGAGGGTGGGGGCGGTAGTTTTCAGCCCCAGCATTTT. As protein: CASSQEGGGGSFQPQHF.

The chain uses TRBV6-5 and TRBJ2-7, with unresolved D. The CDR3 sequence is 11 residues long. V dropped 5 bases and J dropped 3 bases, with 5 bases sitting between them. Germline-derived CDR1 and CDR2 are MNHEY and SVGAGI. CDR3 sequence (DNA): TGTGCCAGCAGTGACCGCTACGAGCAGTACTTC. It encodes CASSDRYEQYF.

This chain connects TRBV6-5 to TRBJ2-1; no definite D call. The germline gives CDR1 MNHEY, CDR2 SVGAGI. The ends were cut back, 0 bases at V and 4 bases at J, with 13 bases in the middle. The CDR3 has 16 amino acids. The CDR3 nucleotides are TGTGCCAGCAGTTACTCATTCAGTTTAGTTTACAATGAGCAGTTCTTC. Translating it yields CASSYSFSLVYNEQFF.

This chain joins TRBV5-6 and TRBJ2-3; 8 bases align to TRBD2. V was pared by 4 bases and J by 0 bases, with 13 bases of the junction left unmatched. Germline V gives CDR1 SGHDT, CDR2 YYEEEE. This CDR3 spans 18 amino acids. CDR3 sequence (DNA): TGTGCCAGCAGCCCAGGGATTAGCGGGGCGTATAGCACAGATACGCAGTATTTT. Translation: CASSPGISGAYSTDTQYF. Drawing the rest from reference TRBV5-6 and TRBJ2-3, the complete variable domain is DAGVTQSPTHLIKTRGQQVTLRCSPKSGHDTVSWYQQALGQGPQFIFQYYEEEERQRGNFPDRFSGHQFPNYSSELNVNALLLGDSALYLCASSPGISGAYSTDTQYFGPGTRLTVL.